What follows describes a single TCR beta chain. This record comes from a study of blood T cell repertoires in COVID-19. Overall study: PBMCs, B-cell-depleted T cells, or T cells provided the cDNA or gDNA that made up the material.

The CDR3 extends over 15 amino acids. Germline V gene sequence: CDR1 MNHEY, CDR2 SMNVEV (reference sequence). The V and J ends lost 5 bases and 4 bases, in that order; junction bases with no gene match: 10. Study processing details: Estimation of nucleated cell counts was performed using reference gene primer amplification. The repertoire was sequenced with immunoSEQ multiplex PCR; TCRdb's copy has only in-frame clones and lacks some. V, J and clone size reflect that table, while D and trimming were determined from the DNA. This table has approximately 200,000 clones, about 81% appearing once. J is TRBJ1-2 and V is TRBV27, with TRBD1 matching 7 bases. The sample taken for sequencing was peripheral blood. This TCR came from a woman older than 75 with COVID-19, enrolled during active disease. The CDR3 spells CASSPQTGLAYGYTF. For the CDR3, the DNA is TGTGCCAGCAGTCCGCAGACAGGGTTAGCCTATGGCTACACCTTC.